These 25 T cell receptor beta chains were all obtained from the same sample, sequenced in a study of CD8+CD57+ T cells in acquired aplastic anemia. Previously, flow cytometry had revealed CD8+CD57+ cell expansion in the patients chosen for sequencing. TCR beta VDJ and CDR3 profiling used genomic DNA as template. TCRdb itself ran the reads through MiXCR, one entry per CDR3 protein. The sample carries fewer than 80,000 distinct CDR3 sequences, roughly 70% recorded once. Sequenced: sorted CD4+, CD8+, or CD8+CD57+ T cells (not recorded which) from PBMCs. The source is a human donor with aplastic anemia.

The rearrangement uses TRBV6-1 and TRBJ1-2, with 9 bases that match TRBD1. The CDR3 length is 13 residues. Germline CDR1 and CDR2: MNHNS and SASEGT. Losses at the gene ends were 4 bases for V and 8 bases for J; bases not matched to a gene: 5. The CDR3 DNA is TGTGCCAGCAGTGCGGACAGGGGACTGGGCTACACCTTC. Translated, it gives CASSADRGLGYTF.

The chain joins TRBV15 to TRBJ1-2, with 8 bases aligning to TRBD1. The germline V gene encodes CDR1 LNHNV and CDR2 YYDKDF (reference sequence). The CDR3 has 16 amino acids. Trimming cost V 0 bases and J 5 bases; bases outside gene matches: 8. CDR3 bases: TGTGCCACCAGCAGAGATGCCGGGACAGGACGTTATGGCTACACCTTC. It codes for CATSRDAGTGRYGYTF.

CDR3 residues: CASSWDLNTEAFF. Here the CDR3 DNA reads TGTGCCAGTAGTTGGGACCTAAACACTGAAGCTTTCTTT. The chain couples TRBV19 to TRBJ1-1; TRBD1 is a possible D gene (5 bases). CDR1 LNHDA and CDR2 SQIVND come from the germline V gene (reference sequence). The CDR3 loop spans 13 amino acids. Trimming took off 5 bases at V and 2 bases at J, with 9 bases between the two ends.

The chain joins TRBV12-3 or TRBV12-4 to TRBJ2-7, with D perhaps assigned TRBD1 or TRBD2 (5 bases each). CDR3 length: 13 residues. Deletions cut 6 bases from V and 6 bases from J, with 15 bases between. The DNA for the CDR3 is TGTGCCAGCAGGATCTCCGGGGCCAGCGAGCAGTACTTC. Residues: CASRISGASEQYF.

The gene calls are TRBV29-1 and TRBJ1-4; possible D gene TRBD1, 5 bases. Trimming cost V 3 bases and J 3 bases, with 14 bases left between them. The CDR3 length is 15 residues. Germline V gene lookup returns CDR1 SQVTM and CDR2 ANQGSEA. CDR3 sequence: CSVEGEVGSNEKLFF. The DNA of the CDR3 is TGCAGCGTTGAGGGGGAAGTTGGTTCTAATGAAAAACTGTTTTTT. The full variable domain, its missing parts supplied by reference TRBV29-1 and TRBJ1-4, is SAVISQKPSRDICQRGTSLTIQCQVDSQVTMMFWYRQQPGQSLTLIATANQGSEATYESGFVIDKFPISRPNLTFSTLTVSNMSPEDSSIYLCSVEGEVGSNEKLFFGSGTQLSVL.

The chain carries TRBV2 and TRBJ1-1; D is perhaps TRBD1 (6 bases). V lost 10 bases and J 1 base, leaving 13 bases between the germline ends. CDR3 length: 13 amino acids. In germline, CDR1 is SNHLY, CDR2 FYNNEI. CDR3 sequence (DNA): TGTGCCACCACAGGGTTTCGGAACACTGAAGCTTTCTTT. Translation gives CATTGFRNTEAFF.

The DNA for the CDR3 is TGTGCCAGCAGTTACTTTAGGACAGGGAATGAAAAACTGTTTTTT. This translates into CASSYFRTGNEKLFF. This rearrangement joins TRBV6-5 to TRBJ1-4; 8 bases align to TRBD1. CDR1 is MNHEY and CDR2 is SVGAGI in the germline V gene. This CDR3 is built from 15 residues. J gave up 5 bases and V 1 base, and 3 bases lay outside the gene matches.

This chain links TRBV15 with TRBJ1-1, with no clear D. The length of the CDR3 is 15 residues. CDR1 LNHNV and CDR2 YYDKDF come from the germline V gene (reference sequence). Trimming shortened V by 0 bases and J by 1 base, and 9 bases separated the two germline ends. The CDR3 DNA reads TGTGCCACCAGCAGAGATTACGCAGGGAACACTGAAGCTTTCTTT. Its translation: CATSRDYAGNTEAFF.

The rearrangement joins TRBV24-1 to TRBJ1-1, with a tentative D call TRBD1 (5 bases). The ends were cut back, 7 bases at V and 8 bases at J, with 22 bases in the middle. The germline CDR1 and CDR2 sequences are KGHDR and SFDVKD. CDR3 length equals 15 residues. The CDR3 DNA sequence: TGTGCCACCAGCGATACGGGGCAGGGAGGATCCGAAGCTTTCTTT. Amino acid sequence: CATSDTGQGGSEAFF.

The chain couples TRBV7-9 to TRBJ2-7; no reliable D call. CDR1 and CDR2 from the germline V gene are SEHNR and FQNEAQ (reference sequence). This CDR3 has 13 residues. Trimming took 0 bases from V and 1 from J, leaving 4 bases between them. The CDR3 region has the DNA TGTGCCAGCAGCTTAGCGAGGTCCTACGAGCAGTACTTC. It encodes CASSLARSYEQYF.

V gene TRBV19 combines with J gene TRBJ1-5; 7 bases match TRBD1. With V trimmed by 6 bases and J by 7 bases, 6 bases remained unmatched. The CDR3 length is 13 residues. Germline V lookup: CDR1 LNHDA, CDR2 SQIVND (reference sequence). The CDR3 reads CASSKGAWQPQHF. The DNA for the CDR3 is TGTGCCAGTAGCAAGGGGGCTTGGCAGCCCCAGCATTTT.

The chain couples TRBV5-1 to TRBJ1-5; D call uncertain. Trimming pared 3 bases from V and 4 bases from J, leaving 8 bases between. The CDR3 is 13 residues long. Germline-derived CDR1 and CDR2 are SGHRS and YFSETQ. CDR3 amino acids: CASSSGPNQPQHF. The CDR3 DNA is TGCGCCAGCAGCTCAGGTCCTAATCAGCCCCAGCATTTT.

This rearrangement joins TRBV20-1 to TRBJ2-3, with a possible D match to TRBD2 (5 bases). V gave up 3 bases and J gave up 6 bases, with 10 bases separating them. The germline CDR1 and CDR2 sequences are DFQATT and SNEGSKA (reference sequence). The CDR3 has 12 residues. The CDR3 protein is CSARILADTQYF. CDR3 DNA: TGCAGTGCTAGGATATTAGCGGATACGCAGTATTTT.

The DNA of the CDR3 is TGTGCCAGCAGTCAAACACTAGCGGTCTCCTACGAGCAGTACTTC. Its translation is CASSQTLAVSYEQYF. The rearrangement joins TRBV7-9 to TRBJ2-7, with 8 positions matching TRBD2. Germline values: CDR1 SEHNR, CDR2 FQNEAQ (reference sequence). The ends lost 6 bases at V and 0 bases at J; junction bases unmatched: 7. The CDR3 has 15 residues.

This clonotype occurred many times. The rearrangement uses TRBV14 and TRBJ2-2; possible D gene TRBD1, 5 bases. The V end lost 6 bases, the J end lost 0 bases, and 11 bases lay between the germline ends. This CDR3 contains 15 residues. Per the germline V gene, CDR1 is SGHDN and CDR2 is FVKESK. The CDR3 region is CASSYGAANTGELFF. Written as DNA, the CDR3 is TGTGCCAGCAGTTATGGGGCCGCGAACACCGGGGAGCTGTTTTTT.

This chain connects TRBV15 to TRBJ2-1, with D tentatively TRBD1 (6 bases). From germline, CDR1 is LNHNV and CDR2 YYDKDF (reference sequence). Trimming took off 10 bases at V and 1 base at J, with 11 bases between the two ends. The CDR3 covers 13 residues. CDR3 in amino acids: CAISQGSYNEQFF. The CDR3 DNA reads as TGTGCCATCAGTCAGGGGTCCTACAATGAGCAGTTCTTC.

Here the CDR3 reads CASSSETGDSGNTIYF. CDR3 in DNA: TGTGCCAGCAGCTCCGAGACAGGCGACTCTGGAAACACCATATATTTT. The V and J genes are TRBV11-1 and TRBJ1-3; D is perhaps TRBD1 (6 bases). The V gene lost 4 bases and the J gene lost 0 bases, with 13 bases spanning the gap. Germline V gives CDR1 SGHAT, CDR2 FQDESV (reference sequence). The CDR3 totals 16 residues.

This rearrangement joins TRBV9 to TRBJ2-7; possibly TRBD1 or TRBD2 for D (5 bases each). CDR3 size: 12 residues. Germline V gene sequence: CDR1 SGDLS, CDR2 YYNGEE. V was shortened by 4 bases and J by 5 bases, with 10 bases between the two germline ends. The CDR3 region is CASSPSGHEQYF. The CDR3 nucleotides are TGTGCCAGCAGCCCCTCGGGGCACGAGCAGTACTTC. Using reference TRBV9 and TRBJ2-7 for the parts outside the CDR3, the full variable domain is DSGVTQTPKHLITATGQRVTLRCSPRSGDLSVYWYQQSLDQGLQFLIQYYNGEERAKGNILERFSAQQFPDLHSELNLSSLELGDSALYFCASSPSGHEQYFGPGTRLTVT.

This clonotype was counted a single time. This chain links TRBV25-1 with TRBJ2-2; 9 bases map to TRBD2. This CDR3 region has 16 residues. Germline lookup yields CDR1 MGHDK and CDR2 SYGVNS. V lost 5 bases and J lost 5; bases outside the gene matches: 9. The CDR3 DNA reads as TGTGCCAGCAGTTCTCGAGCGGGAGGTCATACCGGGGAGCTGTTTTTT. The encoded protein is CASSSRAGGHTGELFF.

The J gene is TRBJ1-5, the V gene TRBV2; D ambiguous. The V gene's germline CDR1 is SNHLY and CDR2 FYNNEI. Trimming cost V 11 bases and J 4 bases, with 9 bases left between them. The CDR3 has 11 residues. The CDR3 DNA reads TGTGCCGGCGGGGTTAATCAGCCCCAGCATTTT. This encodes CAGGVNQPQHF.

A few counts support this clonotype. V is TRBV10-3 and J is TRBJ2-7; 8 bases align to TRBD1. Germline V lookup: CDR1 ENHRY, CDR2 SYGVKD. The length of the CDR3 is 14 residues. V was pared by 8 bases and J by 0 bases, with 6 bases of the junction left unmatched. The CDR3 nucleotides read TGTGCCATCGCCTGGGGGACAGGCTCCTACGAGCAGTACTTC. Its protein is CAIAWGTGSYEQYF.

CDR3: CASSQDRVGANTRYTF. The CDR3 DNA sequence: TGCGCCAGCAGCCAAGATCGTGTGGGGGCTAACACCCGCTACACCTTC. The V gene is TRBV4-1, the J gene TRBJ1-2, with a tentative D call TRBD1 (6 bases). CDR1 and CDR2 (germline): MGHRA, YSYEKL. The germline V and J ends were trimmed by 0 bases and 9 bases, with 20 bases remaining between them. This CDR3 spans 16 amino acids.

This chain uses TRBV20-1 with TRBJ2-1; D is unclear. This CDR3 comprises 13 residues. Trimming took off 1 base at V and 6 bases at J, with 10 bases between the two ends. CDR1 is DFQATT and CDR2 is SNEGSKA in the germline V gene (reference sequence). In nucleotides, the CDR3 is TGCAGTGCTAGAGTTTCGGCGAGCAATGAGCAGTTCTTC. As protein: CSARVSASNEQFF.

The chain carries TRBV11-2 and TRBJ2-7; 13 bases are shared with TRBD2. J lost 3 bases, V lost 4 bases, and 6 bases had no gene match. The CDR3 sequence is 16 residues long. From germline, CDR1 is SGHAT and CDR2 FQNNGV. CDR3 DNA sequence: TGTGCCAGCAGCTCGCGAACTAGCGGGGGGGTCTACGAGCAGTACTTC. Translated, it gives CASSSRTSGGVYEQYF.

V usage is TRBV2 and J usage is TRBJ2-7; 8 positions match TRBD1. V trimming: 8 bases; J trimming: 3 bases; junction bases outside the gene matches: 6. The CDR3 has 13 amino acids. Germline V gene data show CDR1 as SNHLY and CDR2 as FYNNEI. The CDR3 loop reads CASLTGEHYEQYF. CDR3 bases: TGTGCCAGCTTGACAGGGGAGCACTACGAGCAGTACTTC.